This note documents a single T cell receptor beta chain sequence. The data were obtained in a study of CD8 T cells in Susac syndrome. RNA, at about 0.45 to 1 ug, was reverse transcribed with random hexamers. TCRdb redid the calling of the immunoSEQ multiplex PCR reads with MiXCR, one entry per CDR3 protein. The data show roughly 80,000 distinct CDR3 sequences, with roughly 94% seen just once and roughly 0.27% held by the top ten. This receptor was taken from a human donor in good health. What was sequenced was CD8+ T cells from PBMCs.

The CDR3 DNA follows: TGTGCCAGCAGTTTAGGGGCGGCCGGGGAGCTGTTTTTT. Protein: CASSLGAAGELFF. The chain joins TRBV28 to TRBJ2-2; TRBD1 might be the D (5 bases). CDR1 and CDR2 (germline): MDHEN, SYDVKM. V gave up 2 bases and J gave up 6 bases, with 7 bases separating them. CDR3 length: 13 residues.